This TCR beta chain was sequenced for a study of blood T cell repertoires in COVID-19. Profiled with immunoSEQ multiplex PCR; TCRdb holds only in-frame clones, not every one. The sample yields under 200,000 clones, approximately 90% seen once. Trimming cost V 0 bases and J 7 bases; bases outside gene matches: 6. The CDR3 has 15 residues. Looked up from germline, CDR1 is LGHNT and CDR2 is FRNRAP. The chain carries TRBV12-5 and TRBJ1-2, with TRBD1 matching over 9 bases. The sequencing sample was made of peripheral blood. The receptor was isolated from a man aged 35 to 55 with active or convalescent COVID-19. This CDR3 is CASGLVVGQGSGYTF. CDR3 bases: TGTGCTAGTGGTTTGGTAGTGGGACAGGGCTCTGGCTACACCTTC.